The source of this TCR beta chain is a study of blood T cell repertoires in COVID-19. For the study at large: From the United States, Italy and Spain came samples of acute and convalescent COVID-19.

Generated by immunoSEQ multiplex PCR, the TCRdb table keeps only in-frame clones and is missing some. Among approximately 230,000 clones listed, roughly 80% were seen once. Trimming at V came to 3 bases and at J to 3 bases, leaving 10 bases not matched to a gene. Germline V CDR1 and CDR2: GTSNPN, SVGIG (reference sequence). The CDR3 is made up of 15 amino acids. V gene TRBV30 combines with J gene TRBJ1-1; 7 bases align to TRBD1. The sequencing sample was made of peripheral blood. The clonotype comes from a young man with active or convalescent COVID-19. CDR3 region: CAWSRPGTVDTEAFF. DNA for the CDR3: TGTGCCTGGAGCCGTCCCGGGACAGTCGACACTGAAGCTTTCTTT. Complete variable domain (other parts from reference TRBV30 and TRBJ1-1): SQTIHQWPATLVQPVGSPLSLECTVEGTSNPNLYWYRQAAGRGLQLLFYSVGIGQISSEVPQNLSASRPQDRQFILSSKKLLLSDSGFYLCAWSRPGTVDTEAFFGQGTRLTVV.